This is a list of T cell receptor beta chains from one sample in a study of monozygotic twins with cystic fibrosis. Some clones are missing from TCRdb's copy, which holds only in-frame ones; the method was immunoSEQ multiplex PCR. Of some 25,000 clones listed, roughly 97% are singletons. Specimen: blood. These receptors all come from a girl aged 2-15 years with cystic fibrosis. Each CDR3 is given with its conserved first and last residue. D genes are given only for firm matches. For some rows the clone size is stated as once, few or many, or as a class when expanded; others skip it.

v_gene	d_gene	abundance	j_gene	CDR3aa	CDR3nt
TRBV10-3	-	-	TRBJ1-2	CATDGGTRGYTF	TGTGCCACCGACGGAGGGACACGCGGCTACACCTTC
TRBV6-1	-	-	TRBJ1-5	CASSPSRGSPQPQHF	TGTGCCAGCAGTCCGAGTCGTGGGAGTCCCCAGCCCCAGCATTTT
TRBV27	TRBD1	-	TRBJ2-3	CASSTPWDRGTDTQYF	TGTGCCAGCAGTACCCCCTGGGACAGGGGTACAGATACGCAGTATTTT
TRBV2	-	-	TRBJ2-1	CASMVLGGRNEQFF	TGTGCCAGCATGGTACTAGGGGGGAGGAATGAGCAGTTCTTC
TRBV11-1	-	-	TRBJ1-1	CASSWGPGQNSGRAFF	TGTGCCAGCAGCTGGGGGCCCGGACAGAACAGCGGACGGGCTTTCTTT
TRBV27	TRBD1	once	TRBJ2-7	CASSGTGGYEQYF	TGTGCCAGCAGTGGGACAGGGGGTTACGAGCAGTACTTC
TRBV6-4	TRBD2	-	TRBJ2-1	CASSARTSGDYNEQFF	TGTGCCAGCAGTGCCAGGACTAGCGGGGATTACAATGAGCAGTTCTTC
TRBV2	TRBD2	-	TRBJ2-7	CASSTSGASYEQYF	TGTGCCAGCAGCACTAGCGGGGCTTCCTACGAGCAGTACTTC
TRBV5-4	TRBD2	-	TRBJ2-1	CASKFSGRVPYNEQFF	TGTGCCAGCAAATTTAGCGGGAGGGTCCCCTACAATGAGCAGTTCTTC
TRBV7-2	-	-	TRBJ1-1	CASSLGLGFEAFF	TGTGCCAGCAGCTTAGGTTTGGGTTTTGAAGCTTTCTTT
TRBV18	-	-	TRBJ1-5	CASSPGNSNQPQHF	TGTGCCAGCTCACCGGGGAATAGCAATCAGCCCCAGCATTTT
TRBV4-2	-	once	TRBJ2-1	CASSQALAGNYNEQFF	TGTGCCAGCAGCCAAGCCCTGGCGGGAAACTACAATGAGCAGTTCTTC
TRBV4-1	-	-	TRBJ2-7	CASSQEPPGNNLYEQYF	TGCGCCAGCAGCCAAGAACCCCCCGGGAACAACCTCTACGAGCAGTACTTC
TRBV27	-	-	TRBJ2-5	CASSFKPPGREGETQYF	TGTGCCAGCAGTTTCAAACCCCCCGGCAGGGAAGGGGAGACCCAGTACTTC
TRBV7-3	TRBD2	once	TRBJ2-1	CASSASGSSYNEQFF	TGTGCCAGCAGCGCTAGCGGGAGCTCCTACAATGAGCAGTTCTTC
TRBV5-6	-	-	TRBJ2-1	CASSLRSGPQIRLYNEQFF	TGTGCCAGCAGCCTACGGTCGGGCCCACAAATCCGTCTCTACAATGAGCAGTTCTTC
TRBV11-2	TRBD2	-	TRBJ2-7	CASSPRLAGPYEQYF	TGTGCCAGCAGCCCCCGACTAGCGGGACCATACGAGCAGTACTTC
TRBV6-4	-	-	TRBJ1-5	CASSLTSDQPQHF	TGTGCCAGCAGTCTTACATCTGATCAGCCCCAGCATTTT
TRBV10-3	-	-	TRBJ2-7	CAIGSGYEQYF	TGTGCCATCGGGTCCGGCTACGAGCAGTACTTC
TRBV7-2	TRBD2	-	TRBJ2-5	CASSSPDRLAGETQYF	TGTGCCAGCAGCTCCCCCGACCGACTAGCGGGAGAGACCCAGTACTTC
TRBV18	-	-	TRBJ2-3	CASSPPGRSTDTQYF	TGTGCCAGCTCACCCCCGGGCCGTAGCACAGATACGCAGTATTTT
TRBV11-2	-	-	TRBJ2-7	CASSPLGRIRRSYEQYF	TGTGCCAGCAGCCCTCTAGGACGGATCCGGCGGTCCTACGAGCAGTACTTC
TRBV19	TRBD2	-	TRBJ2-5	CASSMGLAGETQYF	TGTGCCAGTAGTATGGGACTAGCGGGAGAGACCCAGTACTTC
TRBV28	-	-	TRBJ2-7	CASSLDPRTYSDDEQYF	TGTGCCAGCAGTTTAGACCCTAGGACCTACTCAGACGACGAGCAGTACTTC
TRBV6-5	-	once	TRBJ1-3	CASSYSGGAGNTIYF	TGTGCCAGCAGTTACTCTGGGGGGGCTGGAAACACCATATATTTT
TRBV10-3	TRBD2	-	TRBJ2-1	CAISDGTSDYNEQFF	TGTGCCATCAGTGATGGGACTAGCGACTACAATGAGCAGTTCTTC
TRBV2	-	-	TRBJ2-5	CASSPALGRETQYF	TGTGCCAGCAGCCCGGCTTTAGGGAGAGAGACCCAGTACTTC
TRBV6-4	-	-	TRBJ2-3	CASSERGTDTQYF	TGTGCCAGCAGTGAGCGCGGCACAGATACGCAGTATTTT
TRBV7-9	-	-	TRBJ1-1	CASTLRVKGVNTEAFF	TGTGCCAGCACCTTAAGGGTAAAAGGGGTGAACACTGAAGCTTTCTTT
TRBV6-1	-	-	TRBJ1-1	CASGRGNTEAFF	TGTGCCAGCGGCCGGGGGAACACTGAAGCTTTCTTT
TRBV2	-	few	TRBJ1-1	CASGILTEAFF	TGTGCCAGCGGTATCCTCACTGAAGCTTTCTTT
TRBV27	-	-	TRBJ2-5	CASSFAGEETQYF	TGTGCCAGCAGCTTCGCAGGGGAAGAGACCCAGTACTTC
TRBV7-9	-	-	TRBJ2-4	CASSVGWNIQYF	TGTGCCAGCAGCGTTGGGTGGAACATTCAGTACTTC
TRBV21-1	-	-	TRBJ1-2	CASSPGQGGYGYTF	TGTGCCAGCAGCCCTGGACAGGGCGGCTATGGCTACACCTTC
TRBV11-2	-	-	TRBJ1-4	CASSLIGFTTNEKLFF	TGTGCCAGCAGCTTAATTGGTTTCACAACTAATGAAAAACTGTTTTTT
TRBV9	TRBD2	-	TRBJ2-7	CASSPRRAGAYEQYF	TGTGCCAGCAGCCCCCGGAGGGCGGGGGCCTACGAGCAGTACTTC
TRBV30	-	-	TRBJ1-5	CAWGRGEGQPQHF	TGTGCCTGGGGGAGAGGGGAGGGACAGCCCCAGCATTTT
TRBV6-1	-	-	TRBJ2-5	CASSEGQIQETQYF	TGTGCCAGCAGTGAAGGACAGATCCAAGAGACCCAGTACTTC
TRBV5-4	-	-	TRBJ2-5	CASSNAGTQGETQYF	TGTGCCAGCAGCAATGCGGGTACTCAGGGGGAGACCCAGTACTTC
TRBV14	-	-	TRBJ2-3	CASSQADRPDTQYF	TGTGCCAGCAGCCAAGCAGACAGGCCAGATACGCAGTATTTT